These 10 T cell receptor beta chains were sequenced from one sample in a study of regulatory T cells in long-lasting Graves disease. Stated time point: newly diagnosed GD, antithyroid drugs for less than 3 months. Following extraction of RNA from PBMCs, that RNA was used to make the TCR library. TCR beta libraries were built with iRepertoire HTBI primers and Arm-PCR of CDR3 regions. In TCRdb, the multiplex PCR reads were re-called with MiXCR into one record per CDR3 protein. The table shows 620,000 or so distinct CDR3 sequences, with under 20% occurring only once. This sample was shared with a second study, whose subject was T cells in Graves' hyperthyroidism and ophthalmopathy.

The source material was peripheral blood mononuclear cells (PBMCs), sampled at new diagnosis, from a patient treated with antithyroid drugs. All receptors come from a young woman with Graves disease.

The chain is built from TRBV4-2 and TRBJ1-5; 10 bases line up with TRBD1. CDR3 length equals 15 residues. V shed 2 bases and J 8 bases; nucleotides not matched to a gene: 6. Germline V gene sequence: CDR1 LGHNA, CDR2 YNFKEQ. For the CDR3, the DNA is TGTGCCAGCAGCCAATCGACAGGGGGCCTCGAGCCCCAGCATTTT. It encodes CASSQSTGGLEPQHF.

This clonotype has ten or more counts. The chain has TRBV12-3 or TRBV12-4 and TRBJ2-5; the match to TRBD2 covers 7 bases. The CDR3 consists of 14 residues. With 5 bases clipped from V and 5 bases from J, the junction kept 8 bases outside the gene matches. The CDR3 reads CASSTGGKEETQYF. CDR3 nucleotides: TGTGCCAGCAGTACGGGGGGAAAGGAGGAGACCCAGTACTTC.

The J gene is TRBJ1-1, the V gene TRBV19; D gene uncertain. V gave up 3 bases and J gave up 1 base, with 24 bases separating them. Germline V CDR1 and CDR2: LNHDA, SQIVND (reference sequence). This CDR3 has 19 residues. The CDR3 region is CASSMRIYGVADPNTEAFF. CDR3 DNA: TGTGCCAGTAGTATGCGAATTTATGGGGTAGCTGATCCGAACACTGAAGCTTTCTTT.

V and J are TRBV4-1 and TRBJ2-3; D unclear. The germline V gene has CDR1 MGHRA and CDR2 YSYEKL. V dropped 0 bases and J dropped 2 bases, with 9 bases sitting between them. This CDR3 is 15 amino acids long. CDR3 nucleotide sequence: TGCGCCAGCAGCCAAGAGTTGCTGCCCACAGATACGCAGTATTTT. Its translation is CASSQELLPTDTQYF.

This clonotype occurred many times. The rearrangement joins TRBV28 to TRBJ1-1; D remains ambiguous. Germline V CDR1 and CDR2: MDHEN, SYDVKM. The CDR3 runs 13 residues. V was cut by 6 bases and J by 1 base, with 9 bases left in between. This CDR3 is CASSARRNTEAFF. CDR3 nucleotides: TGTGCCAGCAGCGCCCGGCGGAACACTGAAGCTTTCTTT.

In this sample, this clonotype turned up many times. V usage is TRBV5-1 and J usage is TRBJ2-7; D ambiguous. CDR1 is SGHRS and CDR2 is YFSETQ in the germline V gene. Trimming took 0 bases from V and 4 from J, leaving 8 bases between them. CDR3 length: 13 amino acids. CDR3 region: CASSLENRYEQYF. In DNA, the CDR3 is TGCGCCAGCAGCTTGGAAAATCGGTACGAGCAGTACTTC.

Many counts were recorded for this clonotype. The genes are TRBV6-1 and TRBJ1-1, with no clear D. The CDR3 has 15 amino acids. Germline V gives CDR1 MNHNS, CDR2 SASEGT. Deletions cut 5 bases from V and 2 bases from J, with 15 bases between. The CDR3 nucleotides are TGTGCCAGCAGTCCTCGACACCACTTAAACACTGAAGCTTTCTTT. Encoded protein: CASSPRHHLNTEAFF.

V and J are TRBV27 and TRBJ2-7, with D possibly TRBD1 on 5 matching bases. This CDR3 spans 14 amino acids. Germline V CDR1 and CDR2: MNHEY, SMNVEV (reference sequence). Trimming pared 4 bases from V and 4 bases from J, leaving 14 bases between. The CDR3 is CASSWKGVQYEQYF. Here the CDR3 DNA reads TGTGCCAGCAGTTGGAAAGGGGTCCAATACGAGCAGTACTTC.

The rearrangement links TRBV14 to TRBJ2-1, with TRBD2 identical over 9 bases. With V trimmed by 4 bases and J by 5 bases, 9 bases remained unmatched. The CDR3 has 16 amino acids. Germline values: CDR1 SGHDN, CDR2 FVKESK. The CDR3 DNA is TGTGCCAGCAGCCCGGCCGGACTAGCGACGAACAATGAGCAGTTCTTC. Its protein product is CASSPAGLATNNEQFF.

Points on this clonotype: A much larger clone lies one base from this, so it may be a read error. The rearrangement links TRBV29-1 to TRBJ2-1; D possibly corresponds to TRBD2 (6 bases). The germline V gene has CDR1 SQVTM and CDR2 ANQGSEA. CDR3 length: 14 residues. This CDR3 is CSVEPGLLYNGQFF. The CDR3 bases are TGCAGCGTTGAACCGGGACTTCTATACAATGGGCAGTTCTTC.